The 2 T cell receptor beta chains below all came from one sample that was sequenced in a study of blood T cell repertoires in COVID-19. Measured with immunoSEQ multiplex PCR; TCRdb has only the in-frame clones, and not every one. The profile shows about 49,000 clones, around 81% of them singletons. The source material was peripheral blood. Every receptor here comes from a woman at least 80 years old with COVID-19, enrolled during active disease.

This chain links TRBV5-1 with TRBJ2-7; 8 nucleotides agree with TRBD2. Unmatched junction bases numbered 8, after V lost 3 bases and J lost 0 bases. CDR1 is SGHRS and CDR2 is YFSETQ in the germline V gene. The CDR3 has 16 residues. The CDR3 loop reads CASSSTTGRGSYEQYF. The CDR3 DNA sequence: TGCGCCAGCAGCTCGACGACCGGGAGGGGCTCCTACGAGCAGTACTTC.

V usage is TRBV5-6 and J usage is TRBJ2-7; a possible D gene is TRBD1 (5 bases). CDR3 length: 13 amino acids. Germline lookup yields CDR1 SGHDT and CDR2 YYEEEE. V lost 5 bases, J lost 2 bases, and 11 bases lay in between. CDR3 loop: CASSRQSTYEQYF. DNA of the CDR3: TGTGCCAGCAGTAGACAGAGTACCTACGAGCAGTACTTC.